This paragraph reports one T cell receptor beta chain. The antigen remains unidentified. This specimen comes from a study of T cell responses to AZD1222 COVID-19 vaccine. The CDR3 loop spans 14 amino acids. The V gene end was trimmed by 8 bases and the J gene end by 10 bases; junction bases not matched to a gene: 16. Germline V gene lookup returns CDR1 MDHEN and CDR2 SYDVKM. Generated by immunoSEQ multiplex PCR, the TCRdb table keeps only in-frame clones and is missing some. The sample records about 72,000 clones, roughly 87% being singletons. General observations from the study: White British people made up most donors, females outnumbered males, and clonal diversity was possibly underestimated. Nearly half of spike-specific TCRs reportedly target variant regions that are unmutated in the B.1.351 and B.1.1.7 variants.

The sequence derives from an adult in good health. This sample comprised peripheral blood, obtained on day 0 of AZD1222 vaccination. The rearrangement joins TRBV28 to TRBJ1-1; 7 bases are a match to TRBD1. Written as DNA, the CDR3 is TGTGCCAGCCTTCCAGCCGGGACAGTTGGAAGAGCTTTCTTT. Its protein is CASLPAGTVGRAFF. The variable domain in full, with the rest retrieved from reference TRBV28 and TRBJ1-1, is DVKVTQSSRYLVKRTGEKVFLECVQDMDHENMFWYRQDPGLGLRLIYFSYDVKMKEKGDIPEGYSVSREKKERFSLILESASTNQTSMYLCASLPAGTVGRAFFGQGTRLTVV.